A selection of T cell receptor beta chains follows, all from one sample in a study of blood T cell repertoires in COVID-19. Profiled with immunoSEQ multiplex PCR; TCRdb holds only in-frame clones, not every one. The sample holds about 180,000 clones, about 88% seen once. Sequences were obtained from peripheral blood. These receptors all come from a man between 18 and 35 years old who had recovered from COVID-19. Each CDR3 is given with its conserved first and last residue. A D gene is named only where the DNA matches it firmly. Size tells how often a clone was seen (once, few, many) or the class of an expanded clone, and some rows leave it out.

CASSGQEAFF,TGTGCCAGCAGTGGACAAGAGGCTTTCTTT,few,TRBJ1-1,.,TRBV3-1/TRBV3-2
CSVTERGGIPQYF,TGCAGCGTTACGGAGAGGGGGGGGATACCGCAGTATTTT,.,TRBJ2-3,.,TRBV29-1
CASSRDRGLEQYF,TGTGCCAGCAGTCGGGACAGGGGGCTCGAGCAGTACTTC,.,TRBJ2-7,TRBD1,TRBV3-1/TRBV3-2
CASSAGRGDYEQYF,TGTGCCAGCAGCGCGGGTCGCGGCGACTACGAGCAGTACTTC,.,TRBJ2-7,.,TRBV7-2
CASSVPGQGSYNSPLHF,TGTGCCAGCAGCGTCCCGGGACAGGGCTCCTATAATTCACCCCTCCACTTT,.,TRBJ1-6,TRBD1,TRBV5-5
CATSRDGASWVPGELFF,TGTGCCACCAGCAGAGATGGGGCTTCGTGGGTACCCGGGGAGCTGTTTTTT,.,TRBJ2-2,.,TRBV15
CASSFRAGAVHEQFF,TGTGCCAGCAGCTTCCGAGCTGGGGCTGTCCATGAGCAGTTCTTC,.,TRBJ2-1,.,TRBV7-8
CASSYSTSGGIGELFF,TGTGCCAGCAGTTACTCGACTAGCGGGGGCATCGGGGAGCTGTTTTTT,few,TRBJ2-2,TRBD2,TRBV6-5
CASSYSTMNTEAFF,TGTGCCAGCAGTTACTCGACAATGAACACTGAAGCTTTCTTT,.,TRBJ1-1,.,TRBV6-5
CATSGGDSGSYNEQFF,TGTGCCACCAGCGGCGGGGATAGCGGATCCTACAATGAGCAGTTCTTC,.,TRBJ2-1,.,TRBV24-1
CASSGQGDLYGYTF,TGCGCCAGCAGTGGACAGGGAGACCTCTATGGCTACACCTTC,few,TRBJ1-2,TRBD1,TRBV10-1
CASSPRSGRDSYEQYF,TGTGCCAGCAGCCCGCGTAGCGGGAGGGACTCCTACGAGCAGTACTTC,.,TRBJ2-7,TRBD2,TRBV13
CASTQGGQPQHF,TGTGCCAGCACCCAGGGAGGGCAGCCCCAGCATTTT,.,TRBJ1-5,.,TRBV2
CACRDLIYNEQFF,TGTGCCTGCCGGGACTTAATCTACAATGAGCAGTTCTTC,.,TRBJ2-1,.,TRBV30
CATSDPTSGIGNEQFF,TGTGCCACCAGTGATCCTACTAGCGGGATAGGGAATGAGCAGTTCTTC,once,TRBJ2-1,TRBD2,TRBV24-1
CASSYGRGNEQFF,TGTGCCAGCAGTTATGGCAGGGGGAATGAGCAGTTCTTC,.,TRBJ2-1,TRBD1,TRBV6-2/TRBV6-3
CSVSDRGLKDEQYF,TGCAGCGTTTCCGACAGGGGGCTTAAGGACGAGCAGTACTTC,.,TRBJ2-7,TRBD1,TRBV29-1
CASSFKGGGTEAFF,TGTGCCAGCAGTTTTAAAGGGGGCGGCACTGAAGCTTTCTTT,.,TRBJ1-1,TRBD1,TRBV27
CASSLAGFGANVLTF,TGTGCCAGCAGTTTAGCAGGGTTTGGGGCCAACGTCCTGACTTTC,once,TRBJ2-6,.,TRBV28
CASSPGHGNTEAFF,TGTGCCAGCAGCCCCGGACACGGGAACACTGAAGCTTTCTTT,few,TRBJ1-1,.,TRBV5-6
CASSLGAGRSTTNEKLFF,TGTGCCAGCAGCCTAGGGGCAGGGAGGAGTACAACTAATGAAAAACTGTTTTTT,.,TRBJ1-4,.,TRBV11-2
CASISFYEQYF,TGTGCCAGCATCTCTTTTTACGAGCAGTACTTC,few,TRBJ2-7,.,TRBV27
CASSSRRDNEQYF,TGTGCCAGCAGCTCCCGCCGGGACAACGAGCAGTACTTC,.,TRBJ2-7,.,TRBV13
CASSLARGNRRSKGANVLTF,TGTGCCAGCAGCTTGGCCCGGGGGAATCGGAGATCGAAGGGGGCCAACGTCCTGACTTTC,.,TRBJ2-6,.,TRBV5-8
CASSPTGTGNEKLFF,TGTGCCAGTAGTCCCACCGGGACAGGGAATGAAAAACTGTTTTTT,.,TRBJ1-4,TRBD1,TRBV19
CASSPTGSYEQYF,TGTGCCAGCAGCCCTACAGGCTCCTACGAGCAGTACTTC,.,TRBJ2-7,.,TRBV3-1/TRBV3-2
CASSVPGLAGGSEQFF,TGCGCCAGCAGCGTGCCGGGACTAGCGGGAGGATCTGAGCAGTTCTTC,.,TRBJ2-1,TRBD2,TRBV5-1
CATSLAGVTDTQYF,TGTGCCACCAGTCTAGCGGGAGTGACAGATACGCAGTATTTT,few,TRBJ2-3,TRBD2,TRBV24-1
CASSGLGLAGDEQFF,TGTGCCAGCAGCGGGCTGGGGCTAGCGGGCGATGAGCAGTTCTTC,.,TRBJ2-1,TRBD2,TRBV9
CAGWDRAMDEQFF,TGTGCCGGTTGGGACAGGGCTATGGATGAGCAGTTCTTC,.,TRBJ2-1,TRBD1,TRBV2
CAISGSDQPQHF,TGTGCCATCAGTGGTAGTGATCAGCCCCAGCATTTT,few,TRBJ1-5,.,TRBV10-3
CATSEYSPNTEAFF,TGTGCCACCAGTGAGTACAGCCCGAACACTGAAGCTTTCTTT,.,TRBJ1-1,.,TRBV24-1
CSARRGQLTDTQYF,TGCAGCGCCCGACGGGGACAGCTCACAGATACGCAGTATTTT,.,TRBJ2-3,TRBD1,TRBV29-1
CSASAGKVHQDTQYF,TGCAGTGCTAGTGCCGGGAAGGTACATCAAGATACGCAGTATTTT,.,TRBJ2-3,.,TRBV20-1